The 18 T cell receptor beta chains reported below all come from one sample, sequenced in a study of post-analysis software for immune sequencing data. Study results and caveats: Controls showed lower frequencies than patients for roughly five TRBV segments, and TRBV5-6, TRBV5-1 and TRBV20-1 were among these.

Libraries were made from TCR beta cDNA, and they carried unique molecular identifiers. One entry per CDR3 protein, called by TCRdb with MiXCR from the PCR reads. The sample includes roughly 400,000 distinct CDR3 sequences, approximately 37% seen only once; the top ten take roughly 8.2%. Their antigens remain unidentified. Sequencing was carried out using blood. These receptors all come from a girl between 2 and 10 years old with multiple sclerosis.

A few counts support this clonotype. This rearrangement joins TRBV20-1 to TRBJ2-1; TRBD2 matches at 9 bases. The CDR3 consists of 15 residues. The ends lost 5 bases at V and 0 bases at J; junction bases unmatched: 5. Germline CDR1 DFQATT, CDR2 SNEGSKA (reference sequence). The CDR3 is CSASYSGSSYNEQFF. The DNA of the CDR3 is TGCAGTGCTTCCTATAGCGGGAGCTCCTACAATGAGCAGTTCTTC.

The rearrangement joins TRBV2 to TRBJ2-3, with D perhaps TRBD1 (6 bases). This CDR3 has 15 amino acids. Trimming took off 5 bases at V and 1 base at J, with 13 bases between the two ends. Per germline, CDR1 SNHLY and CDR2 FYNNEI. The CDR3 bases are TGTGCCAGCAGTCAGGACAGCAGGGGCACAGATACGCAGTATTTT. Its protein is CASSQDSRGTDTQYF.

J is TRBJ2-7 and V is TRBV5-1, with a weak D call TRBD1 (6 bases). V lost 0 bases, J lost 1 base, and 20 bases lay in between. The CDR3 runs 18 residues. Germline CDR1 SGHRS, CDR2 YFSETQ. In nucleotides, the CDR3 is TGCGCCAGCAGCTTGGGAATCCTGACAGGAGACAATTCCTACGAGCAGTACTTC. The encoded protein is CASSLGILTGDNSYEQYF.

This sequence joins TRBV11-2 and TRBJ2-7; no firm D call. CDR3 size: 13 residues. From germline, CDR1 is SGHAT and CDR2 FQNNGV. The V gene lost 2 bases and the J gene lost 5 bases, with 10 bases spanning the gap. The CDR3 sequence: CASSLIRTHEQYF. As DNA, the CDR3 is TGTGCCAGCAGCTTAATCAGGACCCACGAGCAGTACTTC.

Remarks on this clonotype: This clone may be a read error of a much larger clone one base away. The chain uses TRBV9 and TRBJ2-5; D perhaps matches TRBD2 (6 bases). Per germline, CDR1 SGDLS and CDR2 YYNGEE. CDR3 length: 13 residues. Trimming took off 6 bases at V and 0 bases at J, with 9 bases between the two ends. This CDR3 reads CASNRDYQETQYF. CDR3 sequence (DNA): TGTGCCAGCAACCGGGACTACCAAGAGACCCAGTACTTC.

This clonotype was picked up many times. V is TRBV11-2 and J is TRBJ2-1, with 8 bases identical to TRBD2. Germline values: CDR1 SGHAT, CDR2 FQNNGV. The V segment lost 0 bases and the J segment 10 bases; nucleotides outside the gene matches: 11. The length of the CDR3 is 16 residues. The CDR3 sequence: CASSLEPGLVVSEQFF. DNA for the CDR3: TGTGCCAGCAGCTTAGAACCGGGACTAGTTGTTTCCGAGCAGTTCTTC.

CDR3 in DNA: TGCAGTGCTGGGGAGCCAACGGGGCTCTTGGGGGAGACCCAGTTCTTC. Amino acids: CSAGEPTGLLGETQFF. This sequence joins TRBV20-1 and TRBJ2-1; D possibly matches TRBD1 or TRBD2 (5 bases each). V was clipped by 5 bases and J by 13 bases, with 30 bases between them. This CDR3 comprises 16 residues. Germline assignment: CDR1 DFQATT and CDR2 SNEGSKA (reference sequence).

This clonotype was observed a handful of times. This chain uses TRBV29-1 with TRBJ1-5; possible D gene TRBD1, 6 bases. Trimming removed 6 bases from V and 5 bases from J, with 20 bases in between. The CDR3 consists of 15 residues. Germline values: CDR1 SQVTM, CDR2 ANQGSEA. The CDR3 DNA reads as TGCAGCGTGGGTTCGGGCAGGGGAAACCATCAGCCCCAGCATTTT. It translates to CSVGSGRGNHQPQHF.

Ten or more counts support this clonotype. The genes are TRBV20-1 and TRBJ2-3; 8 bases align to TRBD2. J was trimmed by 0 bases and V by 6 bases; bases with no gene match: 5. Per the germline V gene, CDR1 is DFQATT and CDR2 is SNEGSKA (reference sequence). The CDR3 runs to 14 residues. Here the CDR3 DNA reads TGCAGTGCCCTCTTAGCGGGGAGCACAGATACGCAGTATTTT. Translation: CSALLAGSTDTQYF.

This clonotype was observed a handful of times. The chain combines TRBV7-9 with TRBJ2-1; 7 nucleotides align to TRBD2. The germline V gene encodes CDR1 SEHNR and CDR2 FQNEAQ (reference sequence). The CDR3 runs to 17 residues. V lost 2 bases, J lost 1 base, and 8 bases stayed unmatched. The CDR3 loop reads CASSLPPSGKSYNEQFF. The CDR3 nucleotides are TGTGCCAGCAGCTTACCGCCGAGCGGGAAGTCCTACAATGAGCAGTTCTTC.

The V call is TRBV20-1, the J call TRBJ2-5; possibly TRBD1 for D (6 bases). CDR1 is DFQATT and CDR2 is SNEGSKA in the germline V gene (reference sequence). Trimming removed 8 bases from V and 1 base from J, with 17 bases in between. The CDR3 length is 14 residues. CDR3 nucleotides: TGCAGTACCAGGAAGGACAGCCTCCAAGAGACCCAGTACTTC. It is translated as CSTRKDSLQETQYF.

CDR3 loop: CASSLSRTSTDTQYF. The CDR3 nucleotides are TGTGCCAGCAGCTTATCCCGAACTAGCACAGATACGCAGTATTTT. The rearrangement uses TRBV7-2 and TRBJ2-3, with unresolved D. This CDR3 has 15 residues. V dropped 2 bases and J dropped 0 bases, with 9 bases sitting between them. Germline CDR1 and CDR2: SGHTA and FQGNSA.

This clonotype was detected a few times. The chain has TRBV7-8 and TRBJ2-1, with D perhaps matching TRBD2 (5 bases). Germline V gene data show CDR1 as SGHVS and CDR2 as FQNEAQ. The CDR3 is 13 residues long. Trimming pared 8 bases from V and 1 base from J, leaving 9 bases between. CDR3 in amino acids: CASAGPSYNEQFF. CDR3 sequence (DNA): TGTGCCAGCGCGGGCCCGTCCTACAATGAGCAGTTCTTC.

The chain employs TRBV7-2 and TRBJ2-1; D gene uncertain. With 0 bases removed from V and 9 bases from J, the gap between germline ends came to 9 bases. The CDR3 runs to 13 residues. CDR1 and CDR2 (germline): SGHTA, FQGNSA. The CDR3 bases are TGTGCCAGCAGCTTAGCGCCTAGGTCTGAGCAGTTCTTC. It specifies CASSLAPRSEQFF.

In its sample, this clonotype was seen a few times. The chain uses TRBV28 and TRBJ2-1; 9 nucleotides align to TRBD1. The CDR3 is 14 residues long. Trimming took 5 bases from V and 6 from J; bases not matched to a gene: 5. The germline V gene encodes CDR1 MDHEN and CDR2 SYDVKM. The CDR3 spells CASSEGQGPNEQFF. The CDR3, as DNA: TGTGCCAGCAGTGAGGGACAGGGTCCCAATGAGCAGTTCTTC.

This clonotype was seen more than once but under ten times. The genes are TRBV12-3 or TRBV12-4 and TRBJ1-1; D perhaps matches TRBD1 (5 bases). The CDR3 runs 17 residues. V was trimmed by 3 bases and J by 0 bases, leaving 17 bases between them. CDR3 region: CASSFDRSPEMNTEAFF. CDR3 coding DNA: TGTGCCAGCAGTTTTGACAGATCCCCGGAGATGAACACTGAAGCTTTCTTT.

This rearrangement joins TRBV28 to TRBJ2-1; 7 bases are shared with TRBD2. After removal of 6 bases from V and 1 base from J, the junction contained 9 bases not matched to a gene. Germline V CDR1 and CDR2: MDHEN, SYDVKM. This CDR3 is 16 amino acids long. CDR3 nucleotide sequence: TGTGCCAGCAGCCAAAGCGGGAAGGGGTCCTACAATGAGCAGTTCTTC. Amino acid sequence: CASSQSGKGSYNEQFF.

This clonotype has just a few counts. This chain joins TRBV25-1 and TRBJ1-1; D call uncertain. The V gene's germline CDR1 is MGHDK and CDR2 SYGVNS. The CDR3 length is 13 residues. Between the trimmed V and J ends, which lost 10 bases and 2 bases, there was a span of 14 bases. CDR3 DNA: TGTGCCACTGTGAAGGACTCAAACACTGAAGCTTTCTTT. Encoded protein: CATVKDSNTEAFF.